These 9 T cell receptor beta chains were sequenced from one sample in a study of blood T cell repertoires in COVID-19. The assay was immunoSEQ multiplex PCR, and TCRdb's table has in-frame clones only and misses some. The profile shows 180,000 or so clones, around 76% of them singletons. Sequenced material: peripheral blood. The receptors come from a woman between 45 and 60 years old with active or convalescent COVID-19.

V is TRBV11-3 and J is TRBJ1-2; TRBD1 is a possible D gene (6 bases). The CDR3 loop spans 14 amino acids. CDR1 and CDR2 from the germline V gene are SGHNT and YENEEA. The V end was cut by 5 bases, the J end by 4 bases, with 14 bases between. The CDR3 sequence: CASSLKGVIYGYTF. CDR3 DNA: TGTGCCAGCAGCCTAAAGGGGGTGATCTATGGCTACACCTTC.

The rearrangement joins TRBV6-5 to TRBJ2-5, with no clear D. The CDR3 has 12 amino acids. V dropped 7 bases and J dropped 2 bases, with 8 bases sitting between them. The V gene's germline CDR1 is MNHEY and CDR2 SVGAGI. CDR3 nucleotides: TGTGCCAGCACTTCTTATCAAGAGACCCAGTACTTC. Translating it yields CASTSYQETQYF.

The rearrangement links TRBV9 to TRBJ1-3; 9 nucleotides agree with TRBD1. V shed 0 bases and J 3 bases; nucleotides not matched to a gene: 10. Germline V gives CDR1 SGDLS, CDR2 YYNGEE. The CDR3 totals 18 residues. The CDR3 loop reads CASSVAGQGLGSGNTIYF. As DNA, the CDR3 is TGTGCCAGCAGCGTAGCGGGACAGGGATTGGGTAGTGGAAACACCATATATTTT.

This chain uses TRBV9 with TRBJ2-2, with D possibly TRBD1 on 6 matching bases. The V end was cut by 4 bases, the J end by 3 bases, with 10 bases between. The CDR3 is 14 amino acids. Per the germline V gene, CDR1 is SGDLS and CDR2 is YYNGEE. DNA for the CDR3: TGTGCCAGCAGCCTCGGGACATACACCGGGGAGCTGTTTTTT. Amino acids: CASSLGTYTGELFF.

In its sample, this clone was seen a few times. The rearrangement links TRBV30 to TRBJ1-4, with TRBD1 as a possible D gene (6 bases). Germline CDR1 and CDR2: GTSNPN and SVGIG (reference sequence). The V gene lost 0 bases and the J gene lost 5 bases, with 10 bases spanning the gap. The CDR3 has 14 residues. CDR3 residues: CAWSVGTLNEKLFF. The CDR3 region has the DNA TGTGCCTGGAGTGTAGGGACACTGAATGAAAAACTGTTTTTT. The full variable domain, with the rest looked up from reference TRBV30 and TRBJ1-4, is SQTIHQWPATLVQPVGSPLSLECTVEGTSNPNLYWYRQAAGRGLQLLFYSVGIGQISSEVPQNLSASRPQDRQFILSSKKLLLSDSGFYLCAWSVGTLNEKLFFGSGTQLSVL.

The CDR3 DNA follows: TGCGCCAGCAGCTTTGGGACAACACGGTACGAGCAGTACTTC. Encoded protein: CASSFGTTRYEQYF. The chain links TRBV5-1 to TRBJ2-7, with D tentatively TRBD1 (6 bases). The germline CDR1 and CDR2 sequences are SGHRS and YFSETQ. Trimming cost V 2 bases and J 4 bases, with 13 bases left between them. The CDR3 is 14 residues long.

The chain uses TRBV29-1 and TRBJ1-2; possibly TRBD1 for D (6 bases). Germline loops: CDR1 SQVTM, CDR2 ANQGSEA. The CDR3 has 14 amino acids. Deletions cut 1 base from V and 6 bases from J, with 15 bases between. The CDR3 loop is CSVEVTDRYDGYTF. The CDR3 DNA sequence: TGCAGCGTTGAAGTCACGGACAGATACGATGGCTACACCTTC. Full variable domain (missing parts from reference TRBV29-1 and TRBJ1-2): SAVISQKPSRDICQRGTSLTIQCQVDSQVTMMFWYRQQPGQSLTLIATANQGSEATYESGFVIDKFPISRPNLTFSTLTVSNMSPEDSSIYLCSVEVTDRYDGYTFGSGTRLTVV.

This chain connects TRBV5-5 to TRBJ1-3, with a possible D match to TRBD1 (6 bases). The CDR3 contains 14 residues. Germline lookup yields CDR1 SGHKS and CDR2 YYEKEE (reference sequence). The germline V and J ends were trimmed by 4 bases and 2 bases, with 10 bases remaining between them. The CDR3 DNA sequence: TGTGCCAGCAGCCCCGGACAGACTGGAAACACCATATATTTT. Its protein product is CASSPGQTGNTIYF.

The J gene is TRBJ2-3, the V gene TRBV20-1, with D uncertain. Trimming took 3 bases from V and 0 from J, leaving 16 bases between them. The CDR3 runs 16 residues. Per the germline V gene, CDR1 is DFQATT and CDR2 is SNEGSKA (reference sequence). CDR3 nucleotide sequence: TGCAGTGCTAGTCCGCCACTACGATCTAGCACAGATACGCAGTATTTT. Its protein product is CSASPPLRSSTDTQYF.